What follows are 14 T cell receptor beta chains derived from one specimen sequenced in a study of cytomegalovirus exposure and HLA in healthy donors. PCR amplification relied on 60 Vbeta primers (plus 13 Jbeta primers). The assay was immunoSEQ multiplex PCR, and TCRdb's table has in-frame clones only and misses some. This repertoire shows approximately 100,000 clones, 75% to 85% found once; its top ten account for about 5%. Sequenced sample: PBMCs. The receptor set was obtained from a woman between 35 and 50 years old in good health and CMV-seronegative.

The chain recombines TRBV18 with TRBJ2-1; 8 bases match TRBD1. The length of the CDR3 is 14 residues. Unmatched junction bases numbered 6, after V lost 8 bases and J lost 3 bases. Germline V gives CDR1 KGHSH, CDR2 LQKENI. The CDR3 here is CASPRDRRYNEQFF. CDR3 nucleotide sequence: TGTGCCAGCCCCAGGGACAGGCGCTACAATGAGCAGTTCTTC.

A single count supports this clone. V and J are TRBV18 and TRBJ1-2; no clear D. The CDR3 contains 15 residues. From germline, CDR1 is KGHSH and CDR2 LQKENI. Between the trimmed V and J ends, which lost 3 bases and 2 bases, there was a span of 13 bases. The CDR3 region is CASSPRGGDNYGYTF. The CDR3 bases are TGTGCCAGCTCACCCCGAGGAGGAGACAACTATGGCTACACCTTC.

This clone has a single count. The V call is TRBV5-4, the J call TRBJ1-1; D possibly corresponds to TRBD1 (5 bases). Germline lookup yields CDR1 SGHNT and CDR2 YYREEE (reference sequence). Deletions cut 4 bases from V and 3 bases from J, with 16 bases between. The CDR3 is 15 amino acids. The CDR3 sequence: CASSPIFSGDTEAFF. DNA of the CDR3: TGTGCCAGCAGCCCTATCTTCTCGGGGGACACTGAAGCTTTCTTT.

The chain has TRBV10-1 and TRBJ1-6, with D unclear. The V and J ends lost 4 bases and 10 bases respectively, with 11 bases between them. This CDR3 is 13 amino acids long. Germline V gene lookup returns CDR1 WNHNN and CDR2 SYGVQD (reference sequence). CDR3: CASSASGISPLHF. For the CDR3, the DNA is TGCGCCAGCAGTGCCTCCGGGATCTCACCCCTCCACTTT.

V gene TRBV2 combines with J gene TRBJ2-2; a possible D gene is TRBD2 (6 bases). The ends were cut back, 2 bases at V and 4 bases at J, with 17 bases in the middle. The CDR3 runs to 17 residues. Germline lookup yields CDR1 SNHLY and CDR2 FYNNEI. Here the CDR3 reads CASSEPPRGPGTGELFF. CDR3 sequence (DNA): TGTGCCAGCAGTGAACCACCGCGGGGCCCAGGCACCGGGGAGCTGTTTTTT. Full variable domain (outside the CDR3, taken from reference TRBV2 and TRBJ2-2): EPEVTQTPSHQVTQMGQEVILRCVPISNHLYFYWYRQILGQKVEFLVSFYNNEISEKSEIFDDQFSVERPDGSNFTLKIRSTKLEDSAMYFCASSEPPRGPGTGELFFGEGSRLTVL.

The chain is built from TRBV4-1 and TRBJ1-4, with D perhaps TRBD1 (6 bases). Trimming took off 0 bases at V and 5 bases at J, with 28 bases between the two ends. Germline V gene lookup returns CDR1 MGHRA and CDR2 YSYEKL. This CDR3 is built from 21 residues. CDR3 amino acids: CASSQDSPPYDRFKPNEKLFF. The CDR3 DNA is TGCGCCAGCAGCCAAGATTCGCCCCCTTATGACAGGTTCAAGCCGAATGAAAAACTGTTTTTT.

The table lists this clone with a few counts. This chain uses TRBV5-6 with TRBJ1-4; D is undetermined. Trimming removed 4 bases from V and 0 bases from J, with 10 bases in between. The CDR3 covers 15 residues. Germline CDR1 SGHDT, CDR2 YYEEEE. The chain's CDR3 is CASSATRATNEKLFF. CDR3 DNA sequence: TGTGCCAGCAGCGCCACGCGCGCAACTAATGAAAAACTGTTTTTT.

The V gene is TRBV6-5, the J gene TRBJ2-2; D is perhaps TRBD2 (6 bases). The germline V gene encodes CDR1 MNHEY and CDR2 SVGAGI. V shed 6 bases and J shed 2 bases, with 13 bases lying between them. This CDR3 has 15 amino acids. This CDR3 reads CASSPGRLNTGELFF. CDR3 DNA sequence: TGTGCCAGCAGCCCCGGGAGACTAAACACCGGGGAGCTGTTTTTT.

V gene TRBV7-3 combines with J gene TRBJ2-2, with unresolved D. The ends were cut back, 3 bases at V and 7 bases at J, with 6 bases in the middle. CDR1 is SGHTA, CDR2 FQGTGA, per germline. This CDR3 spans 12 amino acids. CDR3 DNA: TGTGCCAGCAGCTTCGGTAACGGGGAGCTGTTTTTT. This encodes CASSFGNGELFF.

This clone occurred a few times. The V gene is TRBV5-5, the J gene TRBJ2-5, with TRBD2 as a possible D gene (5 bases). Germline CDR1 is SGHKS and CDR2 is YYEKEE (reference sequence). The V gene lost 4 bases and the J gene lost 4 bases, with 14 bases spanning the gap. The CDR3 runs to 14 residues. Written as DNA, the CDR3 is TGTGCCAGCAGCAGGGAGATCGGAGGAGAGACCCAGTACTTC. Its protein product is CASSREIGGETQYF.

The V and J genes are TRBV29-1 and TRBJ2-1; 7 nucleotides line up with TRBD1. The J segment lost 2 bases and the V segment lost 0 bases, leaving 4 bases of the junction unmatched. The germline V gene has CDR1 SQVTM and CDR2 ANQGSEA. The CDR3 runs to 15 residues. The CDR3 is CSVEETGIAYNEQFF. CDR3 sequence (DNA): TGCAGCGTTGAAGAGACAGGGATAGCCTACAATGAGCAGTTCTTC.

This chain uses TRBV5-4 with TRBJ1-2; D gene ambiguous. V gave up 6 bases and J gave up 6 bases, with 15 bases separating them. The CDR3 consists of 13 residues. Germline V gives CDR1 SGHNT, CDR2 YYREEE (reference sequence). Here the CDR3 reads CASKTNFGDGYTF. The CDR3 DNA follows: TGTGCCAGCAAAACAAATTTCGGGGATGGCTACACCTTC.

V gene TRBV29-1 combines with J gene TRBJ1-4; D gene ambiguous. From germline, CDR1 is SQVTM and CDR2 ANQGSEA. The V end lost 4 bases, the J end lost 7 bases, and 13 bases lay between the germline ends. The CDR3 totals 13 residues. The chain's CDR3 is CSVGRNEGEKLFF. CDR3 in DNA: TGCAGCGTTGGCAGGAACGAAGGTGAAAAACTGTTTTTT.

This clone has more than one count but fewer than ten. The J gene is TRBJ1-5, the V gene TRBV27; a weak D match, TRBD1 (5 bases). The CDR3 contains 16 residues. The V end was cut by 7 bases, the J end by 0 bases, with 16 bases between. Per germline, CDR1 MNHEY and CDR2 SMNVEV (reference sequence). CDR3 coding DNA: TGTGCCAGCAAGGACAACGGGGGAAGTAGCAATCAGCCCCAGCATTTT. Translated, it gives CASKDNGGSSNQPQHF.